The clone carrying this T cell receptor (beta chain) was seen many times. What it binds is unknown. There were TCR beta CDR3 regions amplified from RNA transcripts. The HTBI set primed first-round TCR CDR3 RT-PCR. One entry per CDR3 protein results from TCRdb running MiXCR on the multiplex PCR reads. The data contain approximately 150,000 distinct CDR3 sequences, about 9.4% of them singletons. This sample is part of a study of T cells in Graves' hyperthyroidism and ophthalmopathy. Overall study results and limits: Patients with ophthalmopathy were separated from those with stable hyperthyroidism by a 13 V-J model.

Trimming left V 2 bases short and J 2 bases short, with 9 bases between. Germline CDR1 reads DFQATT; CDR2 reads SNEGSKA (reference sequence). The CDR3 extends over 13 amino acids. In patients aged 18 to 65, hyperthyroidism was newly diagnosed, with duration under 2 months. Lactation, pregnancy, other autoimmune disease or uncontrolled infection excluded patients. Diagnoses were established using clinical symptoms, serum thyroxine and TRAb, thyroid ultrasound and orbital computed tomography. The J gene is TRBJ1-1, the V gene TRBV20-1, with D unclear. The sequence derives from a woman aged 18-35 years with Graves' hyperthyroidism that later progressed to Graves' ophthalmopathy. The material sequenced was blood. This CDR3 reads CSARYTRNTEAFF. As DNA, the CDR3 is TGCAGTGCTAGATACACCCGAAACACTGAAGCTTTCTTT.